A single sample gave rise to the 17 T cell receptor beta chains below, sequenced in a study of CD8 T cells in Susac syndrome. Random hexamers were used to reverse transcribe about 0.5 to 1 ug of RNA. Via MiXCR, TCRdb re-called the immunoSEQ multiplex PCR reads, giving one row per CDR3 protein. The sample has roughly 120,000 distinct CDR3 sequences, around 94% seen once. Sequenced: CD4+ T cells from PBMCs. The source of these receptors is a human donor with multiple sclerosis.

CDR3 sequence reads: CASSAGTSGVQETQYF. CDR3 DNA sequence: TGTGCCAGCAGTGCAGGGACTAGCGGGGTTCAAGAGACCCAGTACTTC. V gene TRBV9 combines with J gene TRBJ2-5; TRBD2 matches at 13 bases. The V gene's germline CDR1 is SGDLS and CDR2 YYNGEE. This CDR3 region has 16 residues. J gave up 2 bases and V 5 bases, and 6 bases lay outside the gene matches.

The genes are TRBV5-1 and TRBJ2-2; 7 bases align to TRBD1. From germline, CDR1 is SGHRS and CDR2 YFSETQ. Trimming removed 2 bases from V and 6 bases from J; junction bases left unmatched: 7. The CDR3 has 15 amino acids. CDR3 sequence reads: CASSFGGTGAGELFF. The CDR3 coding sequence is TGCGCCAGCAGCTTTGGTGGTACAGGGGCCGGGGAGCTGTTTTTT.

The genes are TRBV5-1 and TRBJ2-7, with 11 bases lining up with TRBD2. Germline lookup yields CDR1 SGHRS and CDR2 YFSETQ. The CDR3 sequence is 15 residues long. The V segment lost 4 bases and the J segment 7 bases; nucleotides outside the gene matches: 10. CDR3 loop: CASSRSGRVSGEQYF. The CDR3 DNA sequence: TGCGCCAGCAGCCGTAGCGGGAGGGTTTCCGGTGAGCAGTACTTC.

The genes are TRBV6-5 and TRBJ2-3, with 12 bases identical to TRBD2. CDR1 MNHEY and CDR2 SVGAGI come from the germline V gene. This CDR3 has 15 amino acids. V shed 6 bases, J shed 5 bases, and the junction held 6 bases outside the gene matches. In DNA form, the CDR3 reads TGTGCCAGCAGAAATCTAGCGGGAGGGGTAGATACGCAGTATTTT. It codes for CASRNLAGGVDTQYF.

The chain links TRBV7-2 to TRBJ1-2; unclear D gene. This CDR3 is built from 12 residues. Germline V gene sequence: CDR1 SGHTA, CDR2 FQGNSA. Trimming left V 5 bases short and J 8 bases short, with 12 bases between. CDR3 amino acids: CASSKDQYGYTF. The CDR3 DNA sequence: TGTGCCAGCAGCAAAGACCAGTACGGCTACACCTTC.

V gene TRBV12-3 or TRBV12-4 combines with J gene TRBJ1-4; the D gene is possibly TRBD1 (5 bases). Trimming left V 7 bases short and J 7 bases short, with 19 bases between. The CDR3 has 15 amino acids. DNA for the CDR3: TGTGCCAGCACCTTAGGACCGGGGCCGGCTGAAAAACTGTTTTTT. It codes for CASTLGPGPAEKLFF.

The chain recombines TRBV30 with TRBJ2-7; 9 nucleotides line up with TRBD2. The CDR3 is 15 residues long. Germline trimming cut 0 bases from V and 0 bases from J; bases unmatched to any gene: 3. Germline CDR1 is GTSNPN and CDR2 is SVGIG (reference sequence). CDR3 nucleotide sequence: TGTGCCTGGAGTGTTAGCGGGGGAGCCTCCTACGAGCAGTACTTC. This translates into CAWSVSGGASYEQYF.

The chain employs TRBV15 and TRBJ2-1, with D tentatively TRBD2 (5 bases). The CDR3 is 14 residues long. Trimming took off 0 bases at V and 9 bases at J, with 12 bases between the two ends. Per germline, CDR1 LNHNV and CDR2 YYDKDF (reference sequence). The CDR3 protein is CATSRELSGSEQFF. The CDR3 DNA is TGTGCCACCAGCAGAGAACTCTCGGGGTCTGAGCAGTTCTTC.

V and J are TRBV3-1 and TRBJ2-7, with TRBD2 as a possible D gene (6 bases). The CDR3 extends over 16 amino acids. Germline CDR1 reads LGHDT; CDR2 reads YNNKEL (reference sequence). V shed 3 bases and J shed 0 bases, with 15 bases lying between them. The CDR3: CASSQTRTTSSYEQYF. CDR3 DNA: TGTGCCAGCAGCCAGACTAGAACAACCAGCTCCTACGAGCAGTACTTC.

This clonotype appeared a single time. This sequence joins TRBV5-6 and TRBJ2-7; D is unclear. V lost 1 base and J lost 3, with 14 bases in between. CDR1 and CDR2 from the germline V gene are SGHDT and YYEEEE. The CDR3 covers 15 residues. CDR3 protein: CASSLNGFTNYEQYF. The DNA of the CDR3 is TGTGCCAGCAGCTTGAATGGGTTTACAAACTACGAGCAGTACTTC. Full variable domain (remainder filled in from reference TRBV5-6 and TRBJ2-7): DAGVTQSPTHLIKTRGQQVTLRCSPKSGHDTVSWYQQALGQGPQFIFQYYEEEERQRGNFPDRFSGHQFPNYSSELNVNALLLGDSALYLCASSLNGFTNYEQYFGPGTRLTVT.

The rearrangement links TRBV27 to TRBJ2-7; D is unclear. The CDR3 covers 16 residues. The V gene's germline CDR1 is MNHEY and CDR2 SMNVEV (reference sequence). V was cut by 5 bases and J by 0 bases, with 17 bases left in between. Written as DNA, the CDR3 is TGTGCCAGCAGTCCTCGGGTCGTAAGGAGCTCCTACGAGCAGTACTTC. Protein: CASSPRVVRSSYEQYF.

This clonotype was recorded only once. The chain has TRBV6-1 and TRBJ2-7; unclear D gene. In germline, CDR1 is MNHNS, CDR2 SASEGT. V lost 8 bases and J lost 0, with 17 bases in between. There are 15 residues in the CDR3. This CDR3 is CASRALALLSYEQYF. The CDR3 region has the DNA TGTGCCAGCCGGGCGTTGGCCCTGCTCTCCTACGAGCAGTACTTC.

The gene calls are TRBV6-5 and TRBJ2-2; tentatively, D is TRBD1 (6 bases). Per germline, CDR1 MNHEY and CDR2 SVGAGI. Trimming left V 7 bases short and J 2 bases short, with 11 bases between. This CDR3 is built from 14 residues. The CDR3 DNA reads TGTGCCAGCAACCAGGGGACCAACACCGGGGAGCTGTTTTTT. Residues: CASNQGTNTGELFF.

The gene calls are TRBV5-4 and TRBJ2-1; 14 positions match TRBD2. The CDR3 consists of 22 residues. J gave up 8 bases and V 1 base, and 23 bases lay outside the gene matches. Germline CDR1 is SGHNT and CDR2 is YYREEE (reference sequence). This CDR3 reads CASSLWGVGTRLAGGPRYEQFF. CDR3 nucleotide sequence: TGTGCCAGCAGCTTGTGGGGGGTGGGGACCCGACTAGCGGGAGGGCCGCGATATGAGCAGTTCTTC. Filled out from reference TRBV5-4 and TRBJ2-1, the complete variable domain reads ETGVTQSPTHLIKTRGQQVTLRCSSQSGHNTVSWYQQALGQGPQFIFQYYREEENGRGNFPPRFSGLQFPNYSSELNVNALELDDSALYLCASSLWGVGTRLAGGPRYEQFFGPGTRLTVL.

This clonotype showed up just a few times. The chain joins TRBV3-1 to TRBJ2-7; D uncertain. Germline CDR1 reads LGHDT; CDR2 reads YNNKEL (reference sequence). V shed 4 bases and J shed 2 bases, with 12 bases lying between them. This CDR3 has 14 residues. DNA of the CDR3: TGTGCCAGCAGCCTACGGGCCGGCCCCTACGAGCAGTACTTC. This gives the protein CASSLRAGPYEQYF.

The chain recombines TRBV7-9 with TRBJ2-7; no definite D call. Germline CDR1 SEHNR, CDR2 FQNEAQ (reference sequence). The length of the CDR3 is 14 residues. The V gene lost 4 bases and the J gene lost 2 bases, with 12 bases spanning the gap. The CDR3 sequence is CASSSSAFAYEQYF. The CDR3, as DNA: TGTGCCAGCAGCTCCTCAGCATTTGCCTACGAGCAGTACTTC.

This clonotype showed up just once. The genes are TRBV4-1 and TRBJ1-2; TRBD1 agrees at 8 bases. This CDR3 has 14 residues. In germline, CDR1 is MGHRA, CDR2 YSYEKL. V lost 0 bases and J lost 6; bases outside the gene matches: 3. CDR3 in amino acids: CASSQEDRVHGYTF. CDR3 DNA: TGCGCCAGCAGCCAAGAGGACAGGGTGCATGGCTACACCTTC.